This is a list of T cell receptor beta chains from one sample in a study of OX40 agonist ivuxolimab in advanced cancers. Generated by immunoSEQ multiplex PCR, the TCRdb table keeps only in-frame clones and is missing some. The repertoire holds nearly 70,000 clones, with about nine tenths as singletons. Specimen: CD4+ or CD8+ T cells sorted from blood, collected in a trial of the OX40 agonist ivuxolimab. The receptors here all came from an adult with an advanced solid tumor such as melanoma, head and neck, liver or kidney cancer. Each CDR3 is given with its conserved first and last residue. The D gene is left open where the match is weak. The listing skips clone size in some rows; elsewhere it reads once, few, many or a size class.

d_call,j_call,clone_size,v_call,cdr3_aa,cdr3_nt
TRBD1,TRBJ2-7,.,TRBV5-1,CASSLDGQGASYEQYF,TGCGCCAGCAGCCTTGATGGACAGGGGGCCTCCTACGAGCAGTACTTC
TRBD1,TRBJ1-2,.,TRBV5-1,CASRPDRGGGGYTF,TGCGCCAGCAGACCCGACAGGGGTGGAGGTGGCTACACCTTC
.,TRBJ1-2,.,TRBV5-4,CASSLRLGRRKGYTF,TGTGCCAGCAGCTTGCGCTTGGGTCGGAGGAAGGGCTACACCTTC
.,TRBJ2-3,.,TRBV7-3,CASSFFDSTDTQYF,TGTGCCAGCAGCTTCTTTGACAGCACAGATACGCAGTATTTT
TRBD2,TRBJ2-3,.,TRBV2,CASIVSGGTTDTQYF,TGTGCCAGCATAGTGAGCGGGGGGACCACAGATACGCAGTATTTT
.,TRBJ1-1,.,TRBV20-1,CSARESFEAFF,TGCAGTGCTAGGGAATCCTTTGAAGCTTTCTTT
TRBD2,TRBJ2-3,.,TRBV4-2,CASSQEASGGWDTQYF,TGTGCCAGCAGCCAAGAGGCTAGCGGGGGGTGGGATACGCAGTATTTT
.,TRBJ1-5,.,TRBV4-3,CASSPQPYQPQHF,TGCGCCAGCAGCCCCCAGCCGTATCAGCCCCAGCATTTT
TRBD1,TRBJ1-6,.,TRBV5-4,CASSLGEGARSPLHF,TGTGCCAGCAGCTTGGGAGAGGGGGCAAGGTCACCCCTCCACTTT
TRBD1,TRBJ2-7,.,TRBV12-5,CASGLGDRAGEQYF,TGTGCTAGTGGTTTGGGGGACAGGGCAGGCGAGCAGTACTTC
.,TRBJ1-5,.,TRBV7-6,CASSFGEDQPQHF,TGTGCCAGCAGCTTCGGAGAGGATCAGCCCCAGCATTTT
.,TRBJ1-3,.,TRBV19,CASTLGLDVPGNTIYF,TGTGCCAGTACCCTAGGTCTAGACGTTCCTGGAAACACCATATATTTT
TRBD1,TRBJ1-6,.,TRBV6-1,CASSSEGQGRAPLHF,TGTGCCAGCAGCTCAGAGGGACAGGGGAGGGCTCCCCTCCACTTT
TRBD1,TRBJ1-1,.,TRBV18,CASSSGPGGTEAFF,TGTGCCAGCTCATCAGGTCCAGGGGGCACTGAAGCTTTCTTT
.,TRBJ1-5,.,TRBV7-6,CASSLVGGGGNQPQHF,TGTGCCAGCAGCTTAGTGGGAGGGGGGGGCAATCAGCCCCAGCATTTT
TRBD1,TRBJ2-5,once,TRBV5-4,CASSQAWGTGTETQYF,TGCGCCAGCAGCCAAGCATGGGGGACAGGGACAGAGACCCAGTACTTC
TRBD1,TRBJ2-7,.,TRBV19,CASSRGQDIHQQYF,TGTGCCAGTAGTAGGGGACAGGATATACATCAGCAGTACTTC
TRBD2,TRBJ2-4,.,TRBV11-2,CASSYPGLASKNIQYF,TGTGCCAGCAGCTACCCGGGACTAGCGTCCAAAAACATTCAGTACTTC
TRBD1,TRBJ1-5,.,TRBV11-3,CASSLGDRDTGGRDQPQHF,TGTGCCAGCAGCTTAGGGGACAGGGACACCGGGGGCAGAGATCAGCCCCAGCATTTT
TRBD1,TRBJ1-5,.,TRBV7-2,CASSIQGDQPQHF,TGTGCCAGCAGCATCCAGGGGGATCAGCCCCAGCATTTT
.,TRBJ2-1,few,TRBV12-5,CASGTLTIPQFF,TGTGCTAGTGGAACACTGACAATTCCGCAGTTCTTC
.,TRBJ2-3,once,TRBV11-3,CASRGGTSTDTQYF,TGTGCCAGCAGGGGCGGGACTAGCACAGATACGCAGTATTTT
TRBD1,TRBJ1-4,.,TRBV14,CASSHGQAGEKLFF,TGTGCCAGCAGCCACGGACAGGCAGGTGAAAAACTGTTTTTT
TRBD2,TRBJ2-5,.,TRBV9,CASSVRPSGGKETQYF,TGTGCCAGCAGCGTAAGGCCTAGCGGGGGGAAAGAGACCCAGTACTTC
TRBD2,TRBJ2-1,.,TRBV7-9,CASSVLAGDEQFF,TGTGCCAGCAGCGTACTAGCGGGGGACGAGCAGTTCTTC
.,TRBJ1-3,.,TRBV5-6,CASSLGQLSGNTIYF,TGTGCCAGCAGCTTGGGGCAGCTCTCTGGAAACACCATATATTTT
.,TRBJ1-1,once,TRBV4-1,CASSPVRLNTEAFF,TGCGCCAGCAGCCCCGTGCGGCTGAACACTGAAGCTTTCTTT
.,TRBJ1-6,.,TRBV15,CATSRATVSYNSPLHF,TGTGCCACCAGCAGAGCTACAGTCTCCTATAATTCACCCCTCCACTTT
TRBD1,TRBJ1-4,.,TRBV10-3,CAIRGTGTGNEKLFF,TGTGCCATCAGGGGAACCGGGACAGGGAATGAAAAACTGTTTTTT
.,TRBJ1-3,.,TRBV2,CASKGIASGNTIYF,TGTGCCAGCAAAGGGATTGCTTCTGGAAACACCATATATTTT
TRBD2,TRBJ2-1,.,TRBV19,CASENSGGAWNEQFF,TGTGCCAGCGAAAATAGCGGGGGGGCCTGGAATGAGCAGTTCTTC
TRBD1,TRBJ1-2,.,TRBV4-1,CASSHGGQEFYGYTF,TGCGCCAGCAGCCATGGGGGACAGGAGTTTTATGGCTACACCTTC
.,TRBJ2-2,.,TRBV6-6,CASSPGAGELFF,TGTGCCAGCAGTCCGGGGGCCGGGGAGCTGTTTTTT
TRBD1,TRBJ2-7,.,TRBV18,CASSPLLGQGHREQYF,TGTGCCAGCTCACCACTCCTAGGACAGGGTCACCGCGAGCAGTACTTC
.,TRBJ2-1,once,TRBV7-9,CASSRPAGRNEQFF,TGTGCCAGCAGCCGACCGGCCGGACGCAATGAGCAGTTCTTC
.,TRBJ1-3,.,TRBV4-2,CASSQVWNSGNTIYF,TGTGCCAGCAGCCAAGTTTGGAACTCTGGAAACACCATATATTTT
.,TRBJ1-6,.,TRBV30,CAWSAGLNSPLHF,TGTGCCTGGAGTGCGGGCCTAAATTCACCCCTCCACTTT
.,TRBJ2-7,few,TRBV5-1,CASSWGAPPGEQYF,TGCGCCAGCAGCTGGGGGGCGCCGCCGGGGGAGCAGTACTTC
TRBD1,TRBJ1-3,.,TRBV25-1,CASSDSTGGGNTIYF,TGTGCCAGCAGTGACTCTACAGGGGGCGGAAACACCATATATTTT
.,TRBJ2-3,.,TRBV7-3,CASSSRLVTDTQYF,TGTGCCAGCAGCTCGCGACTAGTCACAGATACGCAGTATTTT
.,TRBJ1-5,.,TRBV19,CASNQRNNQPQHF,TGTGCCAGTAACCAGAGGAACAATCAGCCCCAGCATTTT
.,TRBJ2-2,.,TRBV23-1,CASIRTGSFGELFF,TGCGCCAGCATCAGGACGGGGAGCTTCGGGGAGCTGTTTTTT
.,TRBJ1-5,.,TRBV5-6,CASTLRGDGNQPQHF,TGTGCCAGCACCCTACGAGGGGACGGCAATCAGCCCCAGCATTTT
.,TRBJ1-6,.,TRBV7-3,CASSTGTANSPLHF,TGTGCCAGCAGTACCGGGACCGCCAATTCACCCCTCCACTTT
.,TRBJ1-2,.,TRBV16,CASSQSAQDGYTF,TGTGCCAGCAGCCAATCCGCTCAGGATGGCTACACCTTC
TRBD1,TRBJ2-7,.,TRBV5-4,CASSFRGRTGRYEQYF,TGTGCCAGCAGCTTTAGAGGCCGGACAGGGCGGTACGAGCAGTACTTC
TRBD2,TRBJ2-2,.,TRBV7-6,CASSLESGRNTGELFF,TGTGCCAGCAGCTTAGAGAGCGGGAGGAACACCGGGGAGCTGTTTTTT
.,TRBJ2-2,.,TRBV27,CASGGAGTGELFF,TGTGCCAGCGGGGGGGCCGGGACCGGGGAGCTGTTTTTT
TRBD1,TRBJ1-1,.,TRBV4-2,CASSPGNRDRGAEAFF,TGTGCCAGCAGCCCAGGAAACCGGGACAGGGGAGCTGAAGCTTTCTTT
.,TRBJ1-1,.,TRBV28,CASSLGIPNTEAFF,TGTGCCAGCAGTTTAGGGATTCCGAACACTGAAGCTTTCTTT
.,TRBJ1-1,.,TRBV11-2,CASSLDQRTEAFF,TGTGCCAGCAGCTTAGATCAGAGAACTGAAGCTTTCTTT
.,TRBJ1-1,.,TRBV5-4,CASSGPWGAEAFF,TGTGCCAGCAGCGGGCCGTGGGGAGCGGAAGCTTTCTTT
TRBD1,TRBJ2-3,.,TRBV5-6,CASSPGQGRTDTQYF,TGTGCCAGCAGCCCGGGACAGGGGAGAACAGATACGCAGTATTTT
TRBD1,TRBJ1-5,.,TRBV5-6,CASSLGTGYQPQHF,TGTGCCAGCAGCTTGGGGACAGGGTATCAGCCCCAGCATTTT
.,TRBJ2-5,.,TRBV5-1,CASSSDVTETQYF,TGCGCCAGCAGCTCGGACGTGACGGAGACCCAGTACTTC
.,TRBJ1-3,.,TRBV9,CASSVTPGVGNTIYF,TGTGCCAGCAGCGTAACCCCAGGGGTTGGAAACACCATATATTTT
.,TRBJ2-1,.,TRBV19,CASSTSSYNEQFF,TGTGCCAGTAGTACGAGCTCCTACAATGAGCAGTTCTTC